The 15 T cell receptor beta chains listed next were all sequenced from one sample in a study of blood T cell repertoires in COVID-19. Assay: immunoSEQ multiplex PCR; the TCRdb copy retains only in-frame clones and omits some. The data show approximately 160,000 clones, with roughly 86% seen just once and about 8% held by the top ten. Material: peripheral blood. Receptor source: a man aged 35-49 years who had recovered from COVID-19.

The genes are TRBV5-6 and TRBJ2-7; D is uncertain. Germline V gene sequence: CDR1 SGHDT, CDR2 YYEEEE. The V gene lost 2 bases and the J gene lost 1 base, with 7 bases spanning the gap. The CDR3 sequence is 13 residues long. The CDR3 loop is CASSFPRSYEQYF. For the CDR3, the DNA is TGTGCCAGCAGCTTTCCGCGTTCCTACGAGCAGTACTTC.

The rearrangement links TRBV4-3 to TRBJ2-3; 10 nucleotides align to TRBD2. Germline V gives CDR1 LGHNA, CDR2 YSLEER. The CDR3 loop spans 18 amino acids. J gave up 0 bases and V 0 bases, and 6 bases lay outside the gene matches. CDR3 DNA sequence: TGCGCCAGCAGCCAAGACCTAGCGGGAGAAACTAGCACAGATACGCAGTATTTT. Translating it yields CASSQDLAGETSTDTQYF.

The chain links TRBV20-1 to TRBJ2-7, with TRBD2 matching 10 bases. The V segment lost 3 bases and the J segment 3 bases; nucleotides outside the gene matches: 14. CDR1 DFQATT and CDR2 SNEGSKA come from the germline V gene (reference sequence). The length of the CDR3 is 17 residues. CDR3 bases: TGCAGTGCTAGTATGGGGGGTGCGGGGACTAGCGACTACGAGCAGTACTTC. Translated, it gives CSASMGGAGTSDYEQYF.

The chain has TRBV28 and TRBJ1-2; D call uncertain. Trimming removed 7 bases from V and 10 bases from J, with 16 bases in between. CDR1 is MDHEN, CDR2 SYDVKM, per germline. This CDR3 is built from 12 residues. The CDR3 nucleotides read TGTGCCAGCACCACCACGTCCCGGGACTACACCTTC. Translated: CASTTTSRDYTF.

The chain links TRBV7-2 to TRBJ2-5, with 7 bases fitting TRBD2. The V and J ends lost 5 bases and 1 base, in that order; junction bases with no gene match: 10. The V gene's germline CDR1 is SGHTA and CDR2 FQGNSA. The CDR3 totals 16 residues. CDR3: CASSPAWRGIQETQYF. For the CDR3, the DNA is TGTGCCAGCAGCCCAGCCTGGCGGGGGATCCAAGAGACCCAGTACTTC.

The chain uses TRBV27 and TRBJ2-1, with D hard to call. CDR1 MNHEY and CDR2 SMNVEV come from the germline V gene (reference sequence). Trimming stripped 0 bases from V and 7 bases from J, with 7 bases between. The CDR3 has 13 amino acids. In DNA, the CDR3 is TGTGCCAGCAGTTTATCTCCCCGGAATGAGCAGTTCTTC. Protein sequence: CASSLSPRNEQFF.

V gene TRBV6-2 or TRBV6-3 combines with J gene TRBJ2-2; tentative D call: TRBD1 (5 bases). Trimming shortened V by 7 bases and J by 0 bases, and 9 bases separated the two germline ends. The CDR3 spans 14 residues. Germline CDR1 and CDR2: MNHEY and SVGEGT. The CDR3 coding sequence is TGTGCCAGCAACCCGACAGCGAACACCGGGGAGCTGTTTTTT. Translating it yields CASNPTANTGELFF.

This clone was counted a few times. The chain employs TRBV7-2 and TRBJ2-2, with D possibly TRBD2 on 5 matching bases. CDR1 and CDR2 (germline): SGHTA, FQGNSA. V shed 5 bases and J shed 11 bases, with 12 bases lying between them. The CDR3 totals 12 residues. In DNA form, the CDR3 reads TGTGCCAGCAGCCGCGGGCAAAGCGAGCTGTTTTTT. It encodes CASSRGQSELFF.

The chain carries TRBV4-3 and TRBJ2-2; D is possibly TRBD2 (5 bases). CDR3 length equals 14 residues. Germline values: CDR1 LGHNA, CDR2 YSLEER. V was clipped by 4 bases and J by 4 bases, with 10 bases between them. The CDR3, as DNA: TGCGCCAGCAGCCTACGACGGGGCACCGGGGAGCTGTTTTTT. Translated: CASSLRRGTGELFF.

This chain joins TRBV7-9 and TRBJ2-5; D ambiguous. CDR1 is SEHNR and CDR2 is FQNEAQ in the germline V gene (reference sequence). V shed 5 bases and J shed 4 bases, with 11 bases lying between them. CDR3 length equals 13 residues. The CDR3 spells CASSKRVSETQYF. CDR3 coding DNA: TGTGCCAGCAGCAAGCGAGTTTCAGAGACCCAGTACTTC.

This clone was picked up many times. This sample includes further DNA sequences coding for the same CDR3. The genes are TRBV9 and TRBJ1-5; D remains ambiguous. The CDR3 consists of 13 residues. Germline values: CDR1 SGDLS, CDR2 YYNGEE. The V end lost 1 base, the J end lost 2 bases, and 4 bases lay between the germline ends. The CDR3 bases are TGTGCCAGCAGCGTACAGGGCAATCAGCCCCAGCATTTT. Its translation: CASSVQGNQPQHF.

V and J are TRBV27 and TRBJ2-7; TRBD1 agrees at 7 bases. There are 14 residues in the CDR3. The germline V gene encodes CDR1 MNHEY and CDR2 SMNVEV (reference sequence). V gave up 2 bases and J gave up 5 bases; unmatched junction bases: 6. The CDR3 reads CASSLDRAGHEQYF. CDR3 sequence (DNA): TGTGCCAGCAGTTTAGACAGGGCCGGCCACGAGCAGTACTTC.

The chain joins TRBV7-2 to TRBJ2-2; 8 nucleotides line up with TRBD2. With V trimmed by 5 bases and J by 4 bases, 3 bases remained unmatched. The CDR3 contains 14 residues. Germline CDR1 SGHTA, CDR2 FQGNSA. CDR3 bases: TGTGCCAGCAGCGGGACTAGTCCCACCGGGGAGCTGTTTTTT. It yields the protein CASSGTSPTGELFF.

V gene TRBV18 combines with J gene TRBJ2-5, with 7 bases identical to TRBD1. CDR3 length: 12 amino acids. With V trimmed by 5 bases and J by 7 bases, 4 bases remained unmatched. CDR1 and CDR2 from the germline V gene are KGHSH and LQKENI. Here the CDR3 reads CASSATGATQYF. The DNA for the CDR3 is TGTGCCAGCTCAGCCACAGGGGCGACCCAGTACTTC.

This chain joins TRBV7-2 and TRBJ1-3; 11 positions match TRBD1. Per the germline V gene, CDR1 is SGHTA and CDR2 is FQGNSA. The CDR3 contains 17 residues. V trimming: 5 bases; J trimming: 3 bases; junction bases outside the gene matches: 9. As DNA, the CDR3 is TGTGCCAGCAGCCCCAACGGACAGGGGGCGGTTGGAAACACCATATATTTT. It codes for CASSPNGQGAVGNTIYF.